This T cell receptor (beta chain) comes out of a study of CD8 T cells in ankylosing spondylitis. As to this clonotype: Its matching antigen is unknown.

Study findings and constraints: Among TCR beta sequences, a motif of eight highly homologous variants appeared characteristic of ankylosing spondylitis blood. CD8+ by phenotype, disease-linked clones were relatively rare in peripheral blood.

Per the germline V gene, CDR1 is SEHNR and CDR2 is FQNEAQ (reference sequence). The CDR3 consists of 14 residues. With 1 base clipped from V and 4 bases from J, the junction kept 3 bases outside the gene matches. Making use of molecular barcodes, quantitative 5'-RACE generated TCR beta libraries. TCRdb independently ran MiXCR on the 5' RACE reads; one entry per CDR3 protein. The top ten clones hold about 3% of a sample with about 250,000 distinct CDR3 sequences, 8% to 11% of them seen once. The sequence derives from a male donor with ankylosing spondylitis or in good health (not recorded which). Sequences were obtained from blood, either unsorted or a sorted T cell fraction (not recorded which). The chain has TRBV7-9 and TRBJ1-2; the match to TRBD1 covers 7 bases. The CDR3 is CASSLGDSAYGYTF. CDR3 DNA: TGTGCCAGCAGCTTAGGGGACAGCGCCTATGGCTACACCTTC.